A single count supports the clone carrying this T cell receptor (beta chain). Its antigen remains unknown. This entry comes from a study of graft-versus-host responses after intestinal transplantation. CDR1 and CDR2 (germline): MRHNA, SNTAGT. The CDR3 spans 17 residues. The V gene end was trimmed by 0 bases and the J gene end by 7 bases; junction bases not matched to a gene: 10. Generated by immunoSEQ multiplex PCR, the TCRdb table keeps only in-frame clones and is missing some. Here the sample spans 80,000 to 95,000 clones, about 93% being singletons. This specimen consisted of unstimulated CD8+ T cells sorted from spleen or lymph node cells, obtained before intestinal transplant. This clonotype originated in a human donor who received an intestinal transplant. The chain joins TRBV6-4 to TRBJ2-1; TRBD2 agrees at 9 bases. The CDR3 region has the DNA TGTGCCAGCAGTGACTCTGCGGGGGGGCCCACTTTGAATGAGCAGTTCTTC. Translating gives CASSDSAGGPTLNEQFF.